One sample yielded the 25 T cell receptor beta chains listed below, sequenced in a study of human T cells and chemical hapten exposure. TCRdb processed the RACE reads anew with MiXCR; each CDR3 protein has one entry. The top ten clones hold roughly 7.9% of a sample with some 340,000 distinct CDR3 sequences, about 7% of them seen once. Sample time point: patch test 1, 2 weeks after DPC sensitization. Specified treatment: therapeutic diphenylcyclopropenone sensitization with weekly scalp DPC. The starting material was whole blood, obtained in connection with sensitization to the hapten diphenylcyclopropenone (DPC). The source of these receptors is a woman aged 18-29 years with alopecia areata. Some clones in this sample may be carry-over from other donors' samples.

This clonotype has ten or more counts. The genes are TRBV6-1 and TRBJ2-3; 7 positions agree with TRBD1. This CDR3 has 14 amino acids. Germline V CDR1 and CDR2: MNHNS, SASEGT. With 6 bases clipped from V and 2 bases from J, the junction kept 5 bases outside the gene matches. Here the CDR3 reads CASRRGQHTDTQYF. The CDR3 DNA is TGTGCCAGCAGGAGGGGGCAGCACACAGATACGCAGTATTTT.

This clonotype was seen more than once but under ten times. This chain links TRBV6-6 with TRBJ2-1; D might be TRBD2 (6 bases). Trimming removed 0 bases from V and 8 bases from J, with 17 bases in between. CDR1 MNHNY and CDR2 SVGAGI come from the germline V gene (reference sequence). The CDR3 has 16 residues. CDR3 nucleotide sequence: TGTGCCAGCAGTTACTCCGGCGGAACCTGGGGGGATGAGCAGTTCTTC. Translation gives CASSYSGGTWGDEQFF.

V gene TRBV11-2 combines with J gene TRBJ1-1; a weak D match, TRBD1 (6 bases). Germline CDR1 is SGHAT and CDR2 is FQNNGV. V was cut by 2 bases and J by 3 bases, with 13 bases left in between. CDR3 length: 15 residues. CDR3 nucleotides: TGTGCCAGCAGCTTAAGTCAGGGGTCTGACACTGAAGCTTTCTTT. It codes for CASSLSQGSDTEAFF.

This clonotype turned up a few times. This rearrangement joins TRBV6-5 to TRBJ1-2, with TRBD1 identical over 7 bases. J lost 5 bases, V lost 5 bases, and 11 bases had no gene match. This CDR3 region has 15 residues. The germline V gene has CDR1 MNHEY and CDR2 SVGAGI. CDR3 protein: CASSPPGQILYGYTF. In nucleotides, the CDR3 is TGTGCCAGCAGTCCCCCGGGACAGATCCTTTATGGCTACACCTTC.

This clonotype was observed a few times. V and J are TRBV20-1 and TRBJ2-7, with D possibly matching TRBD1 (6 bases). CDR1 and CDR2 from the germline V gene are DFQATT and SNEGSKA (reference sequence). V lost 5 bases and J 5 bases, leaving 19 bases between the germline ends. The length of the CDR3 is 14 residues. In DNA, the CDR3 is TGCAGTGCTCGACCTGGATCAGGGGTTGACGAGCAGTACTTC. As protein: CSARPGSGVDEQYF.

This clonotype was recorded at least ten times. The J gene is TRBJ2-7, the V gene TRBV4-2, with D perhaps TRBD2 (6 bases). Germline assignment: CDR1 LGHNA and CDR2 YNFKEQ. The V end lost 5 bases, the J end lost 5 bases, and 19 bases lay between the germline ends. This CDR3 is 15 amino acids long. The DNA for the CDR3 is TGTGCCAGCAGCTATGGGACTCCCAAGGTCGACGAGCAGTACTTC. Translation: CASSYGTPKVDEQYF.

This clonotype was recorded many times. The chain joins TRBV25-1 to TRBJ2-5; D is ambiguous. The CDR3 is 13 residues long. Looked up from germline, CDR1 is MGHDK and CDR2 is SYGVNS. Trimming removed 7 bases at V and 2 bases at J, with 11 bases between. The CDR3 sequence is CASNGPGQETQYF. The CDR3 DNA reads TGTGCCAGCAATGGTCCCGGACAAGAGACCCAGTACTTC.

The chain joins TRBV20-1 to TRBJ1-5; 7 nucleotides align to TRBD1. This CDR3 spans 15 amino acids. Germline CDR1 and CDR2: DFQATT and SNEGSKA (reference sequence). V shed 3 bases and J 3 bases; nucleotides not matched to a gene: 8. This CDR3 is CSASPIQGSNQPQHF. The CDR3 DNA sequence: TGCAGTGCTAGCCCTATACAGGGGTCCAATCAGCCCCAGCATTTT.

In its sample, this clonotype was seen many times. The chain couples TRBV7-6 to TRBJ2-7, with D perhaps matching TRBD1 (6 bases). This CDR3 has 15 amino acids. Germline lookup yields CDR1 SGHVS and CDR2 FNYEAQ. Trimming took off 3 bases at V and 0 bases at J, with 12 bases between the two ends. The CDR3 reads CASSLDSSPSYEQYF. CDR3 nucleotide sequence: TGTGCCAGCAGCTTGGACAGCTCCCCCTCCTACGAGCAGTACTTC.

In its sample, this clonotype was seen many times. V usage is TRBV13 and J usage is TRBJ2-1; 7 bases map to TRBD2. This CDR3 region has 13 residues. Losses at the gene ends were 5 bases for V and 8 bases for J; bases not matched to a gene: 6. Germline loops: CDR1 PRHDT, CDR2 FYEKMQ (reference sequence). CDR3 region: CASSTIAGDEQFF. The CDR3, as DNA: TGTGCCAGCAGCACGATCGCGGGGGATGAGCAGTTCTTC.

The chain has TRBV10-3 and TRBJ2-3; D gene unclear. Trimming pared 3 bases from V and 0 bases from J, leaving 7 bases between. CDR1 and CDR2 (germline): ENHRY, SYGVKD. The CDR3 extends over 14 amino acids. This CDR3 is CAISELASTDTQYF. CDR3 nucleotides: TGTGCCATCAGTGAACTGGCTAGCACAGATACGCAGTATTTT.

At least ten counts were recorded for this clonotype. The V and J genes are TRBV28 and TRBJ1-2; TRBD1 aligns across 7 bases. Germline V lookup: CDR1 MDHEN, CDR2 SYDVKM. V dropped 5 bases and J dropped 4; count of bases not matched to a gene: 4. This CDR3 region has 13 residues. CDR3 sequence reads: CASSQQGTYGYTF. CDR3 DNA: TGTGCCAGCAGTCAACAGGGGACCTATGGCTACACCTTC.

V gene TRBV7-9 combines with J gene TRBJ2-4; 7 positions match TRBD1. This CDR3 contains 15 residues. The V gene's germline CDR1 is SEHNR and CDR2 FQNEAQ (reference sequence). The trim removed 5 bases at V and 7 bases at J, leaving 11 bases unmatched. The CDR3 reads CASSRRQGMSNIQYF. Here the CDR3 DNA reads TGTGCCAGCAGCCGAAGACAGGGCATGAGTAACATTCAGTACTTC.

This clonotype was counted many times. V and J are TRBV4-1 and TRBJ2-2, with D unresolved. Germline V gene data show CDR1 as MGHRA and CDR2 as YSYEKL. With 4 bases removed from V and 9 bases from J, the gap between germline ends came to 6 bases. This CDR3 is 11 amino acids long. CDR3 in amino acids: CASSLFRELFF. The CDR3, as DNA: TGCGCCAGCAGCCTGTTTCGGGAGCTGTTTTTT.

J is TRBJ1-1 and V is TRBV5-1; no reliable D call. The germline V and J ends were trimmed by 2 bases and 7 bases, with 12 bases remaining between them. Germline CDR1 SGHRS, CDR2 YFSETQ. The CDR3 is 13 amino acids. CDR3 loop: CASSLEDGLEAFF. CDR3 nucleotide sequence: TGCGCCAGCAGCTTAGAGGACGGTCTTGAAGCTTTCTTT.

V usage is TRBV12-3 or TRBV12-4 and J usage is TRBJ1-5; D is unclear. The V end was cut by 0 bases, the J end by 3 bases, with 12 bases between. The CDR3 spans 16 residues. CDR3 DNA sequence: TGTGCCAGCAGTTTAGCCCGATCCGGACTCAATCAGCCCCAGCATTTT. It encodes CASSLARSGLNQPQHF.

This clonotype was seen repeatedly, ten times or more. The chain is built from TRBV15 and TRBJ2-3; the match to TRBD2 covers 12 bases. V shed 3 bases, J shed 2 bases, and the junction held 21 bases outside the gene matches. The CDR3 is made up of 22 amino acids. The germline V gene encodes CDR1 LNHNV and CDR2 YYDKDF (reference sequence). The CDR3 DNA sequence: TGTGCCACCAGCAGGAAAATAAAGACTAGCGGGGGCGGTCCGCTTGTCACAGATACGCAGTATTTT. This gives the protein CATSRKIKTSGGGPLVTDTQYF.

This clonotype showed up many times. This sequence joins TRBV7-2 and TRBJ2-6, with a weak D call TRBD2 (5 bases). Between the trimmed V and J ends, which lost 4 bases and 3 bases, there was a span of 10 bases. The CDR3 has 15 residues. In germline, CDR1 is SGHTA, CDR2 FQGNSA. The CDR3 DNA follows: TGTGCCAGCAGCTCAGGAGGTCTTGGGGCCAACGTCCTGACTTTC. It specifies CASSSGGLGANVLTF.

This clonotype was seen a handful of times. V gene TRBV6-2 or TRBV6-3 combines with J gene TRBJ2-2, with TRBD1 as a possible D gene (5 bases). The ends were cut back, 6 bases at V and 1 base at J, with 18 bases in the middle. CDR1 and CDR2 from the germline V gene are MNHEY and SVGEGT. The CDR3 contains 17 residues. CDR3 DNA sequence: TGTGCCAGCAGCCAGCCCCCCCCGACAGTGAACACCGGGGAGCTGTTTTTT. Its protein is CASSQPPPTVNTGELFF.

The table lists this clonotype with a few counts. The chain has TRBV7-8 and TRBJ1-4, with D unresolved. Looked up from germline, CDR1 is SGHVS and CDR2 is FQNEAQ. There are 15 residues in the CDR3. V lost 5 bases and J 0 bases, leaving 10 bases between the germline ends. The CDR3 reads CASSPANPTNEKLFF. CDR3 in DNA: TGTGCCAGCAGCCCCGCGAATCCAACTAATGAAAAACTGTTTTTT.

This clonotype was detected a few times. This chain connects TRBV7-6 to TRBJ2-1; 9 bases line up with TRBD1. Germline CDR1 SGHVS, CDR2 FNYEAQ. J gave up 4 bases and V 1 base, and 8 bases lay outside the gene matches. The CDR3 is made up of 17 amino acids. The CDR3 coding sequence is TGTGCCAGCAGCTTAGATAGGTGGGACAGGGCTTACAATGAGCAGTTCTTC. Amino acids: CASSLDRWDRAYNEQFF.

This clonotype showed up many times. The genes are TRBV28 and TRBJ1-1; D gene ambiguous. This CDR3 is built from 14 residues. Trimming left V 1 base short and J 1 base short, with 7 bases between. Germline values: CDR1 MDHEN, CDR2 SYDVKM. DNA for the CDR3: TGTGCCAGCAGTTTATTATCAGAGAACACTGAAGCTTTCTTT. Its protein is CASSLLSENTEAFF.

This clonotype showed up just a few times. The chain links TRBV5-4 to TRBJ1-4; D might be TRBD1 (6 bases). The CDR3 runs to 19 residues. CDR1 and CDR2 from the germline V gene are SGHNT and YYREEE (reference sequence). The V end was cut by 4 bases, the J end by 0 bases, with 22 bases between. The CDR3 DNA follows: TGTGCCAGCAGCCATTACTCAGCGGGGGCTCTATCAACTAATGAAAAACTGTTTTTT. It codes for CASSHYSAGALSTNEKLFF.

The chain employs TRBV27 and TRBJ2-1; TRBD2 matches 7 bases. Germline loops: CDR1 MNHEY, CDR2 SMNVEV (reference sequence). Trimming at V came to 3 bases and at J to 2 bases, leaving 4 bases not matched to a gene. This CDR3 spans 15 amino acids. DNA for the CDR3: TGTGCCAGCAGTTTCCTAGCGGAGGCCTACAATGAGCAGTTCTTC. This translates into CASSFLAEAYNEQFF.

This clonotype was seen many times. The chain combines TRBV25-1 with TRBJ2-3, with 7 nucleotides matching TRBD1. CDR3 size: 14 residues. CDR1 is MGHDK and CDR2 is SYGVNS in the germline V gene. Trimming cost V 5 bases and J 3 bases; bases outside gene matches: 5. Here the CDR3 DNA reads TGTGCCAGCAGTAACTCACAGGGGACAGATACGCAGTATTTT. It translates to CASSNSQGTDTQYF. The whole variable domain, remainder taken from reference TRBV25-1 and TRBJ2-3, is EADIYQTPRYLVIGTGKKITLECSQTMGHDKMYWYQQDPGMELHLIHYSYGVNSTEKGDLSSESTVSRIRTEHFPLTLESARPSHTSQYLCASSNSQGTDTQYFGPGTRLTVL.